This is a list of T cell receptor beta chains from one sample in a study of PD-L1 blockade in urothelial cancer. Using immunoSEQ multiplex PCR, the repertoire was profiled, and TCRdb retains in-frame clones only, with some absent. This table holds 45,000 to 60,000 clones, roughly four fifths found once. Sequences were derived from PBMCs, sampled around atezolizumab (anti-PD-L1) treatment. The receptors here all came from a man in his fifties or sixties with urothelial cancer. Each CDR3 is given with its conserved first and last residue. A D gene is named only where the DNA matches it firmly. Clone size is given for some rows only: seen once, a few or many times, or a class if the clone is expanded.

d_call: TRBD2
clone_size: few
v_call: TRBV4-1
j_call: TRBJ2-5
cdr3_aa: CASSQPRTSGRRTQYF
cdr3_nt: TGCGCCAGCAGCCAACCCCGGACTAGCGGCCGGAGGACCCAGTACTTC

d_call: NA
clone_size: NA
v_call: TRBV19
j_call: TRBJ1-2
cdr3_aa: CASSFQGTVNYGYTF
cdr3_nt: TGTGCCAGTAGTTTTCAGGGCACAGTTAACTATGGCTACACCTTC

d_call: NA
clone_size: NA
v_call: TRBV25-1
j_call: TRBJ1-1
cdr3_aa: CASSDGTFPHF
cdr3_nt: TGTGCCAGCAGTGATGGGACATTTCCCCACTTT

d_call: TRBD2
clone_size: NA
v_call: TRBV5-1
j_call: TRBJ2-7
cdr3_aa: CASSPRTSGAYEQYF
cdr3_nt: TGCGCCAGCAGCCCGAGGACTAGCGGGGCATACGAGCAGTACTTC

d_call: TRBD1
clone_size: NA
v_call: TRBV10-2
j_call: TRBJ2-1
cdr3_aa: CASRRTGPNEQFF
cdr3_nt: TGCGCCAGCAGACGGACAGGGCCCAATGAGCAGTTCTTC

d_call: TRBD1
clone_size: NA
v_call: TRBV6-5
j_call: TRBJ1-5
cdr3_aa: CASRTGHQPQHF
cdr3_nt: TGTGCCAGCCGGACAGGGCATCAGCCCCAGCATTTT

d_call: NA
clone_size: NA
v_call: TRBV7-2
j_call: TRBJ2-3
cdr3_aa: CASSLLEALQYTDTQYF
cdr3_nt: TGTGCCAGCAGCTTATTGGAGGCGTTACAATACACAGATACGCAGTATTTT

d_call: NA
clone_size: NA
v_call: TRBV18
j_call: TRBJ1-2
cdr3_aa: CASHDSRVDGYTF
cdr3_nt: TGTGCCAGCCATGACTCGAGGGTCGATGGCTACACCTTC

d_call: NA
clone_size: NA
v_call: TRBV19
j_call: TRBJ2-1
cdr3_aa: CASKYRDTEQFF
cdr3_nt: TGTGCCAGTAAATACCGGGACACCGAGCAGTTCTTC

d_call: TRBD1
clone_size: NA
v_call: TRBV18
j_call: TRBJ1-2
cdr3_aa: CASSPGQGGGYTF
cdr3_nt: TGTGCCAGCTCACCGGGACAGGGAGGAGGCTACACCTTC

d_call: TRBD2
clone_size: NA
v_call: TRBV10-1
j_call: TRBJ2-2
cdr3_aa: CASSESKGLNTGELFF
cdr3_nt: TGCGCCAGCAGTGAGTCGAAGGGACTAAACACCGGGGAGCTGTTTTTT

d_call: TRBD1
clone_size: few
v_call: TRBV9
j_call: TRBJ1-2
cdr3_aa: CASSPGTDYGYTF
cdr3_nt: TGTGCCAGCAGCCCTGGGACAGATTATGGCTACACCTTC

d_call: NA
clone_size: NA
v_call: TRBV18
j_call: TRBJ2-5
cdr3_aa: CASSRNAGETQYF
cdr3_nt: TGTGCCAGCTCACGGAATGCAGGGGAGACCCAGTACTTC

d_call: NA
clone_size: NA
v_call: TRBV29-1
j_call: TRBJ1-3
cdr3_aa: CSVLKDSSGNTIYF
cdr3_nt: TGCAGCGTCCTCAAGGACAGCTCTGGAAACACCATATATTTT

d_call: TRBD2
clone_size: NA
v_call: TRBV9
j_call: TRBJ2-1
cdr3_aa: CASSPGTSGMISYNEQFF
cdr3_nt: TGTGCCAGCAGCCCTGGGACTAGCGGGATGATCTCCTACAATGAGCAGTTCTTC

d_call: NA
clone_size: NA
v_call: TRBV19
j_call: TRBJ1-2
cdr3_aa: CASRPGHSDGYTF
cdr3_nt: TGTGCCAGTAGACCGGGACATTCGGATGGCTACACCTTC

d_call: NA
clone_size: NA
v_call: TRBV6-6
j_call: TRBJ1-2
cdr3_aa: CASSYSKIGGNYGYTF
cdr3_nt: TGTGCCAGCAGTTACTCGAAAATAGGGGGAAACTATGGCTACACCTTC

d_call: NA
clone_size: NA
v_call: TRBV6-1
j_call: TRBJ1-3
cdr3_aa: CASSESRGNTIYF
cdr3_nt: TGTGCCAGCAGTGAGTCGAGGGGAAACACCATATATTTT

d_call: TRBD2
clone_size: NA
v_call: TRBV25-1
j_call: TRBJ2-2
cdr3_aa: CASSPRGLAGDTGELFF
cdr3_nt: TGTGCCAGCAGCCCCAGGGGACTAGCGGGGGACACCGGGGAGCTGTTTTTT

d_call: TRBD1
clone_size: NA
v_call: TRBV5-1
j_call: TRBJ1-1
cdr3_aa: CASTFGTGNTEAFF
cdr3_nt: TGCGCCAGCACCTTTGGGACAGGGAACACTGAAGCTTTCTTT

d_call: TRBD2
clone_size: NA
v_call: TRBV7-2
j_call: TRBJ2-3
cdr3_aa: CASSEGLAGKSTDTQYF
cdr3_nt: TGTGCCAGCAGCGAAGGACTAGCGGGGAAAAGCACAGATACGCAGTATTTT

d_call: TRBD2
clone_size: NA
v_call: TRBV19
j_call: TRBJ2-1
cdr3_aa: CASSLGLAGANEQFF
cdr3_nt: TGTGCCAGTAGTCTGGGACTAGCGGGAGCCAATGAGCAGTTCTTC

d_call: NA
clone_size: NA
v_call: TRBV10-3
j_call: TRBJ2-7
cdr3_aa: CAISESGQGRGEQYF
cdr3_nt: TGTGCCATCAGTGAGTCGGGCCAGGGAAGGGGCGAGCAGTACTTC

d_call: NA
clone_size: few
v_call: TRBV2
j_call: TRBJ1-2
cdr3_aa: CASQGTRTAEYGYTF
cdr3_nt: TGTGCCAGTCAAGGGACCAGGACAGCGGAATATGGCTACACCTTC

d_call: NA
clone_size: NA
v_call: TRBV5-4
j_call: TRBJ2-2
cdr3_aa: CASSRQTGELFF
cdr3_nt: TGTGCCAGCAGCCGACAGACCGGGGAGCTGTTTTTT

d_call: NA
clone_size: medium-sized
v_call: TRBV18
j_call: TRBJ1-1
cdr3_aa: CASSPQVGKMNTEAFF
cdr3_nt: TGTGCCAGCTCACCACAGGTGGGCAAAATGAACACTGAAGCTTTCTTT

d_call: NA
clone_size: NA
v_call: TRBV15
j_call: TRBJ2-5
cdr3_aa: CATSIPTSPQETQYF
cdr3_nt: TGTGCCACCAGCATTCCTACTTCCCCCCAAGAGACCCAGTACTTC

d_call: NA
clone_size: NA
v_call: TRBV18
j_call: TRBJ1-2
cdr3_aa: CASSPEANYGYTF
cdr3_nt: TGTGCCAGCTCACCAGAGGCTAACTATGGCTACACCTTC

d_call: NA
clone_size: NA
v_call: TRBV7-6
j_call: TRBJ2-3
cdr3_aa: CASSLWSPRTATDTQYF
cdr3_nt: TGTGCCAGCAGCTTATGGTCCCCTAGGACAGCCACAGATACGCAGTATTTT

d_call: TRBD1
clone_size: few
v_call: TRBV4-2
j_call: TRBJ1-1
cdr3_aa: CASSPWTGGTLNTEAFF
cdr3_nt: TGTGCCAGCAGCCCCTGGACAGGGGGCACCTTGAACACTGAAGCTTTCTTT

d_call: NA
clone_size: NA
v_call: TRBV4-1
j_call: TRBJ1-4
cdr3_aa: CASSQGSSGVTEKLFF
cdr3_nt: TGCGCCAGCAGCCAAGGTTCTTCAGGGGTTACTGAAAAACTGTTTTTT

d_call: NA
clone_size: once
v_call: TRBV30
j_call: TRBJ2-3
cdr3_aa: CAKVAGNGTDTQYF
cdr3_nt: TGTGCCAAAGTGGCGGGGAACGGCACAGATACGCAGTATTTT

d_call: NA
clone_size: NA
v_call: TRBV2
j_call: TRBJ1-1
cdr3_aa: CASRTRNTEAFF
cdr3_nt: TGTGCCAGCAGAACAAGGAACACTGAAGCTTTCTTT

d_call: NA
clone_size: NA
v_call: TRBV5-4
j_call: TRBJ1-3
cdr3_aa: CASSLDPTGTGNTIYF
cdr3_nt: TGTGCCAGCAGCTTGGACCCCACAGGGACTGGAAACACCATATATTTT

d_call: NA
clone_size: NA
v_call: TRBV2
j_call: TRBJ2-2
cdr3_aa: CASSRGGELFF
cdr3_nt: TGTGCCAGCAGCAGGGGCGGGGAGCTGTTTTTT

d_call: NA
clone_size: NA
v_call: TRBV7-2
j_call: TRBJ2-3
cdr3_aa: CASSLASGGVADTQYF
cdr3_nt: TGTGCCAGCAGCTTAGCGTCGGGCGGGGTAGCAGATACGCAGTATTTT

d_call: TRBD2
clone_size: NA
v_call: TRBV6-6
j_call: TRBJ2-1
cdr3_aa: CASSRLAGPLGEQFF
cdr3_nt: TGTGCCAGCAGCCGACTAGCGGGACCATTGGGTGAGCAGTTCTTC

d_call: NA
clone_size: NA
v_call: TRBV4-2
j_call: TRBJ1-3
cdr3_aa: CASSQVSVSSGNTIYF
cdr3_nt: TGTGCCAGCAGCCAAGTATCAGTTTCCTCTGGAAACACCATATATTTT

d_call: NA
clone_size: NA
v_call: TRBV9
j_call: TRBJ2-1
cdr3_aa: CASSTGGNNEQFF
cdr3_nt: TGTGCCAGCAGCACTGGGGGGAACAATGAGCAGTTCTTC

d_call: NA
clone_size: NA
v_call: TRBV28
j_call: TRBJ1-1
cdr3_aa: CASSFTGLNTEAFF
cdr3_nt: TGTGCCAGCAGTTTTACAGGCTTGAACACTGAAGCTTTCTTT

d_call: NA
clone_size: NA
v_call: TRBV5-1
j_call: TRBJ1-2
cdr3_aa: CASSFSGIGYTF
cdr3_nt: TGCGCCAGCAGCTTTTCCGGGATTGGCTACACCTTC

d_call: NA
clone_size: NA
v_call: TRBV2
j_call: TRBJ1-5
cdr3_aa: CASSESNSGRGQPQHF
cdr3_nt: TGTGCCAGCAGTGAGTCTAATTCGGGGCGGGGTCAGCCCCAGCATTTT

d_call: TRBD1
clone_size: NA
v_call: TRBV11-2
j_call: TRBJ2-7
cdr3_aa: CASSLSDRGFSYEQYF
cdr3_nt: TGTGCCAGCAGCTTAAGCGACAGGGGTTTCTCCTACGAGCAGTACTTC

d_call: NA
clone_size: NA
v_call: TRBV28
j_call: TRBJ1-3
cdr3_aa: CGGRKVNSGNTIYF
cdr3_nt: TGTGGGGGGAGGAAGGTGAACTCTGGAAACACCATATATTTT

d_call: TRBD1
clone_size: NA
v_call: TRBV2
j_call: TRBJ2-7
cdr3_aa: CASSGQGAMTYEQYF
cdr3_nt: TGTGCCAGCAGTGGACAGGGGGCGATGACCTACGAGCAGTACTTC

d_call: NA
clone_size: NA
v_call: TRBV7-8
j_call: TRBJ2-3
cdr3_aa: CASSSWWGAGTDTQYF
cdr3_nt: TGTGCCAGCAGCTCCTGGTGGGGCGCTGGCACAGATACGCAGTATTTT

d_call: TRBD1
clone_size: NA
v_call: TRBV30
j_call: TRBJ2-7
cdr3_aa: CAWSLPGGYEQYF
cdr3_nt: TGTGCCTGGTCCCTCCCAGGGGGCTACGAGCAGTACTTC

d_call: TRBD2
clone_size: NA
v_call: TRBV5-4
j_call: TRBJ2-7
cdr3_aa: CASSGGLSPHEQYF
cdr3_nt: TGTGCCAGCAGCGGGGGACTATCTCCCCACGAGCAGTACTTC

d_call: TRBD1
clone_size: NA
v_call: TRBV6-4
j_call: TRBJ2-4
cdr3_aa: CASSAQQGNIQYF
cdr3_nt: TGTGCCAGCAGTGCGCAACAGGGGAACATTCAGTACTTC

d_call: NA
clone_size: NA
v_call: TRBV5-5
j_call: TRBJ2-2
cdr3_aa: CASSLSLDITGELFF
cdr3_nt: TGTGCCAGCAGCTTGTCTCTCGACATCACCGGGGAGCTGTTTTTT

d_call: NA
clone_size: NA
v_call: TRBV6-1
j_call: TRBJ1-5
cdr3_aa: CASSDTGNQPQHF
cdr3_nt: TGTGCCAGCAGTGATACAGGGAATCAGCCCCAGCATTTT

d_call: NA
clone_size: NA
v_call: TRBV9
j_call: TRBJ1-1
cdr3_aa: CASSVYWTMNTEAFF
cdr3_nt: TGTGCCAGCAGCGTTTACTGGACAATGAACACTGAAGCTTTCTTT

d_call: NA
clone_size: NA
v_call: TRBV7-9
j_call: TRBJ2-1
cdr3_aa: CASSLAVANEQFF
cdr3_nt: TGTGCCAGCAGCTTAGCCGTGGCCAATGAGCAGTTCTTC

d_call: NA
clone_size: NA
v_call: TRBV2
j_call: TRBJ1-2
cdr3_aa: CASSDDRPPQGYTF
cdr3_nt: TGTGCCAGCAGTGATGACAGGCCCCCCCAGGGCTACACCTTC

d_call: NA
clone_size: NA
v_call: TRBV6-1
j_call: TRBJ2-7
cdr3_aa: CASSREGGGSYEQYF
cdr3_nt: TGTGCCAGCAGCCGCGAGGGTGGAGGATCCTACGAGCAGTACTTC

d_call: TRBD1
clone_size: NA
v_call: TRBV10-1
j_call: TRBJ1-2
cdr3_aa: CASSENRGDGYTF
cdr3_nt: TGCGCCAGCAGTGAGAACAGGGGGGATGGCTACACCTTC

d_call: TRBD2
clone_size: NA
v_call: TRBV6-5
j_call: TRBJ2-3
cdr3_aa: CASSKGTSLNTQYF
cdr3_nt: TGTGCCAGCAGTAAAGGGACTAGCCTCAATACGCAGTATTTT

d_call: TRBD1
clone_size: NA
v_call: TRBV6-1
j_call: TRBJ2-1
cdr3_aa: CASGRTGGGEQFF
cdr3_nt: TGTGCCAGCGGGCGCACAGGGGGCGGTGAGCAGTTCTTC

d_call: TRBD2
clone_size: NA
v_call: TRBV9
j_call: TRBJ2-3
cdr3_aa: CASSVGPGGQTDTQYF
cdr3_nt: TGTGCCAGCAGCGTAGGGCCGGGAGGGCAGACAGATACGCAGTATTTT